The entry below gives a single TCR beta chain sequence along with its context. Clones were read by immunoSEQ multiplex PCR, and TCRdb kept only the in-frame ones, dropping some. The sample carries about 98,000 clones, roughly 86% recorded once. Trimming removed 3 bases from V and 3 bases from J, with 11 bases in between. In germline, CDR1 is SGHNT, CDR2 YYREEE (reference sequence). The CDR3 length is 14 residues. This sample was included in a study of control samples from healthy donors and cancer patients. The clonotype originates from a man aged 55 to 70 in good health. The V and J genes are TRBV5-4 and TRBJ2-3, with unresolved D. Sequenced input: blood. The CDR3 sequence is CASSSSPWTDTQYF. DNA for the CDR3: TGTGCCAGCAGCTCCTCCCCCTGGACAGATACGCAGTATTTT.